The present T cell receptor beta chain was sequenced within a study of blood T cell repertoires in COVID-19. Looking at the study overall: Specimens from acute and convalescent COVID-19 originated in the United States, Italy and Spain. T cells, B-cell-depleted T cells, or PBMCs supplied cDNA or gDNA.

In germline, CDR1 is SGHNT, CDR2 YYREEE (reference sequence). Trimming cost V 0 bases and J 2 bases, with 11 bases left between them. The CDR3 covers 15 residues. How the authors handled the data: Reference gene primer amplification in the assay estimated nucleated cell counts. Sequenced by immunoSEQ multiplex PCR; TCRdb stores in-frame clones only, minus some. V and J calls and clone size come straight from that table; D and trimming were deduced from the DNA. The table records approximately 180,000 clones, 88% of them present only once. The sample comprised peripheral blood. The chain uses TRBV5-4 and TRBJ1-1; D ambiguous. The clonotype was recovered from a man aged 35 to 55 with active or convalescent COVID-19. The CDR3 reads CASSLDRFENTEAFF. DNA of the CDR3: TGTGCCAGCAGCTTGGACAGATTTGAAAACACTGAAGCTTTCTTT.